This T cell receptor (beta chain) was observed in a study of OX40 agonist ivuxolimab in advanced cancers. Study background: Patients received the agonistic anti-OX40 (CD134) antibody ivuxolimab. Partial responses, seen in three patients, involved one hepatocellular carcinoma and two cutaneous melanomas. Those treated in dose escalation had hepatocellular carcinoma, melanoma, renal cell cancer or head and neck cancer. General study points: At doses 0.1 to 3.0 mg/kg, CD4+ and CD8+ clones expanded.

Profiling relied on immunoSEQ multiplex PCR, and the TCRdb table lists in-frame clones only, not all of them. The profile covers 98,000 or so clones, with roughly 90% appearing a single time and 0.5% to 0.8% taken by the ten largest. Comments on this clone: The antigen remains undetermined.

Trimming shortened V by 3 bases and J by 2 bases, and 14 bases separated the two germline ends. The CDR3 has 16 residues. CDR1 and CDR2 (germline): MNHNS, SASEGT. The clonotype was recovered from an adult with an advanced solid tumor such as melanoma, head and neck, liver or kidney cancer. The sample here was CD4+ or CD8+ T cells sorted from blood, taken in a trial of the OX40 agonist ivuxolimab. The rearrangement links TRBV6-1 to TRBJ1-3; D is possibly TRBD1 (5 bases). CDR3 nucleotide sequence: TGTGCCAGCAGTGAGTTGACATGGGGGACTGGAAACACCATATATTTT. It yields the protein CASSELTWGTGNTIYF.